The clone carrying this T cell receptor (beta chain) was observed many times. Its cognate antigen is unknown. This specimen belongs to a study of T cell repertoires in cytomegalovirus infection. Study results and limitations: CMV-specific TCR beta clonotypes restricted by HLA-C were the ones dominating the ex vivo response.

The CDR3 has 11 amino acids. CDR1 is LGHNT, CDR2 FRNRAP, per germline. The V and J ends lost 1 base and 9 bases respectively, with 4 bases between them. TCRdb passed the reads through MiXCR, listing each CDR3 protein once. The table includes 290,000 or so distinct CDR3 sequences, around 10% detected once. The chain couples TRBV12-5 to TRBJ1-3; D is ambiguous. Sample: PBMCs. This TCR derives from a human donor in good health (CMV status not recorded). Some clones in this sample may be carry-over from other donors' samples. The CDR3 reads CASGLASTIYF. As DNA, the CDR3 is TGTGCTAGTGGTTTGGCAAGCACCATATATTTT.